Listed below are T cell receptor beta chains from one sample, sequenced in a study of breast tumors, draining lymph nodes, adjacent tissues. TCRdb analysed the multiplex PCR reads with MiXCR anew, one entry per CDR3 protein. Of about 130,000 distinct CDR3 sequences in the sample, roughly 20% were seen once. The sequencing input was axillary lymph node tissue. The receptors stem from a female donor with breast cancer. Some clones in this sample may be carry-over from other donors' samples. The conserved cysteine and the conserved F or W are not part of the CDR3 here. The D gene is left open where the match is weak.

CDR3 protein: ASSRQGGEQY
J gene: TRBJ2-7
D gene: TRBD1
V gene: TRBV2

CDR3 protein: ASSLDRGKNIQY
J gene: TRBJ2-4
D gene: TRBD1
V gene: TRBV5-4

CDR3 protein: ASTIAAGVSGANVLT
J gene: TRBJ2-6
D gene: -
V gene: TRBV2

CDR3 protein: ASSFGTEEYSNQPQH
J gene: TRBJ1-5
D gene: TRBD1
V gene: TRBV5-6

CDR3 protein: ASSSGLQPQH
J gene: TRBJ1-5
D gene: -
V gene: TRBV2

CDR3 protein: ASSYSGPWETQY
J gene: TRBJ2-5
D gene: -
V gene: TRBV6-5

CDR3 protein: ASTSRHALSTDTQY
J gene: TRBJ2-3
D gene: -
V gene: TRBV12-3/TRBV12-4

CDR3 protein: ASSPLPDGDLNEKLF
J gene: TRBJ1-4
D gene: -
V gene: TRBV18

CDR3 protein: SARDGARPSGLGNEQF
J gene: TRBJ2-1
D gene: -
V gene: TRBV20-1

CDR3 protein: ASSLAGTSDTQY
J gene: TRBJ2-3
D gene: -
V gene: TRBV7-6

CDR3 protein: ASNSDRGTDTQY
J gene: TRBJ2-3
D gene: TRBD1
V gene: TRBV6-1

CDR3 protein: ASTPGRSETQY
J gene: TRBJ2-5
D gene: -
V gene: TRBV28

CDR3 protein: ASILQGNYGYT
J gene: TRBJ1-2
D gene: -
V gene: TRBV2

CDR3 protein: ASSDDYNEQF
J gene: TRBJ2-1
D gene: -
V gene: TRBV9

CDR3 protein: ASSLGTLAGRETQY
J gene: TRBJ2-5
D gene: TRBD2
V gene: TRBV5-1

CDR3 protein: ASSRTGGPYEQY
J gene: TRBJ2-7
D gene: TRBD1
V gene: TRBV18

CDR3 protein: ASSRGDQLGYGYT
J gene: TRBJ1-2
D gene: -
V gene: TRBV4-1

CDR3 protein: ASSYGQGAPPLH
J gene: TRBJ1-6
D gene: TRBD1
V gene: TRBV6-5

CDR3 protein: ASSYSVRSNQPQH
J gene: TRBJ1-5
D gene: -
V gene: TRBV6-5

CDR3 protein: ASSKGQGANYGYT
J gene: TRBJ1-2
D gene: TRBD1
V gene: TRBV11-2

CDR3 protein: ASSLLGQGLGEQY
J gene: TRBJ2-7
D gene: TRBD1
V gene: TRBV7-3

CDR3 protein: ASSTRSRVGYEKLF
J gene: TRBJ1-4
D gene: -
V gene: TRBV19

CDR3 protein: ATRGTGVSYEQY
J gene: TRBJ2-7
D gene: TRBD1
V gene: TRBV6-2/TRBV6-3

CDR3 protein: ASIEQF
J gene: TRBJ2-1
D gene: -
V gene: TRBV14

CDR3 protein: AISSTLAGAHEQF
J gene: TRBJ2-1
D gene: TRBD2
V gene: TRBV10-3

CDR3 protein: SASFRGNPPLH
J gene: TRBJ1-6
D gene: -
V gene: TRBV20-1

CDR3 protein: ASSLREGGGYGYT
J gene: TRBJ1-2
D gene: -
V gene: TRBV7-3

CDR3 protein: ASVPLLAAPYNEQF
J gene: TRBJ2-1
D gene: TRBD2
V gene: TRBV5-1

CDR3 protein: ASSLVDSPLH
J gene: TRBJ1-6
D gene: -
V gene: TRBV11-2

CDR3 protein: ASSPGGDRETQY
J gene: TRBJ2-5
D gene: TRBD2
V gene: TRBV7-7

CDR3 protein: ASSESGRGGSDTQY
J gene: TRBJ2-3
D gene: TRBD2
V gene: TRBV9

CDR3 protein: ASSFRGASGYGYT
J gene: TRBJ1-2
D gene: -
V gene: TRBV27

CDR3 protein: SAKTIAPGNNYEQY
J gene: TRBJ2-7
D gene: -
V gene: TRBV20-1

CDR3 protein: ASSSPTGSQETQY
J gene: TRBJ2-5
D gene: TRBD1
V gene: TRBV7-9

CDR3 protein: SARDGSGGTLAYNEQF
J gene: TRBJ2-1
D gene: -
V gene: TRBV20-1

CDR3 protein: ASSLDRGTYGYT
J gene: TRBJ1-2
D gene: TRBD1
V gene: TRBV5-1

CDR3 protein: ASSGGQRSYEQY
J gene: TRBJ2-7
D gene: TRBD1
V gene: TRBV2

CDR3 protein: ASSAIMVPGYGYT
J gene: TRBJ1-2
D gene: -
V gene: TRBV5-5

CDR3 protein: ASSELSSSARSYEQY
J gene: TRBJ2-7
D gene: -
V gene: TRBV2

CDR3 protein: ASSLGGLWTDTQY
J gene: TRBJ2-3
D gene: -
V gene: TRBV5-1

CDR3 protein: ASRTGTLVALNYGYT
J gene: TRBJ1-2
D gene: -
V gene: TRBV28

CDR3 protein: SASPPPLINEQF
J gene: TRBJ2-1
D gene: -
V gene: TRBV20-1

CDR3 protein: ASSLSRAGETQY
J gene: TRBJ2-5
D gene: -
V gene: TRBV27

CDR3 protein: AISESGRGVGYT
J gene: TRBJ1-2
D gene: TRBD1
V gene: TRBV10-3

CDR3 protein: ASSRRQGSSYNSPLH
J gene: TRBJ1-6
D gene: TRBD1
V gene: TRBV28

CDR3 protein: ASSPRGGRVNEQY
J gene: TRBJ2-7
D gene: TRBD2
V gene: TRBV28

CDR3 protein: ASTFLPQGGDTGELF
J gene: TRBJ2-2
D gene: -
V gene: TRBV7-8

CDR3 protein: ASSLEGANADTQY
J gene: TRBJ2-3
D gene: -
V gene: TRBV11-2

CDR3 protein: ASSFDRGNTGELF
J gene: TRBJ2-2
D gene: TRBD1
V gene: TRBV5-4